This T cell receptor (beta chain) was recovered during a study of Ad26.COV2.S vaccination and SARS-CoV-2 variants. The wider study: The trial was COV1001 and the donor's arm was Ad26.COV2.S. Each vaccinee took Ad26.COV2.S intramuscularly, once or twice 56 days apart. General observations from the study: Reported findings describe substantial breadth in spike-specific CD8+ and CD4+ T cell responses following vaccination. The study found similar non-spike TCR breadth in vaccine and placebo recipients.

To note about this clone: What it binds is not known.

Libraries were prepared by immunoSEQ multiplex PCR; TCRdb keeps only in-frame clonotypes and omits some of them. This table has 350,000 to 550,000 clones, 89% appearing once. V shed 2 bases and J shed 3 bases, with 10 bases lying between them. CDR3 length equals 15 residues. Germline V lookup: CDR1 SEHNR, CDR2 FQNEAQ (reference sequence). Noted treatment: around 19 received Ad26.COV2.S at low or high dose, single or two shots; 5 received placebo; per-sample allocation not given. It was on day 63 after the first vaccine or placebo injection that samples were taken. The chain is built from TRBV7-9 and TRBJ2-2; D not resolved. The TCR sequence derives from a person aged 18-65 years who received the Ad26.COV2.S COVID-19 vaccine or a placebo. This material consisted of peripheral blood, taken in a trial of Ad26.COV2.S vaccine versus placebo. The CDR3 sequence is CASSLFLGYTGELFF. In DNA form, the CDR3 reads TGTGCCAGCAGCTTATTCCTGGGGTACACCGGGGAGCTGTTTTTT.